The rows below give T cell receptor beta chains drawn from one sample of a study of control samples from healthy donors and cancer patients. Measured with immunoSEQ multiplex PCR; TCRdb has only the in-frame clones, and not every one. This repertoire shows roughly 130,000 clones, roughly 90% found once; its top ten account for 3% to 3.5%. Material for sequencing was blood. These receptors were obtained from a man aged 50 or older in good health. Both conserved end residues are part of each CDR3. The D gene is left open where the match is weak. Expanded clones get a size class; other rows say once, few or many, or leave the size out.

>NA|TRBV5-1|TRBJ2-1|NA
CASSLVGVDEQFF
TGCGCCAGCAGCTTGGTTGGGGTGGATGAGCAGTTCTTC
>NA|TRBV5-1|TRBJ1-2|NA
CASSLADRNYGYTF
TGCGCCAGCAGCCTGGCGGACAGAAACTATGGCTACACCTTC
>NA|TRBV7-9|TRBJ1-4|NA
CASSLNGGHEKLFF
TGTGCCAGCAGCTTAAACGGGGGGCATGAAAAACTGTTTTTT
>NA|TRBV7-3|TRBJ2-3|TRBD2
CASSLIGVRGGALDTQYF
TGTGCCAGCAGCTTAATAGGTGTTCGCGGGGGGGCGTTAGATACGCAGTATTTT
>few|TRBV12-3/TRBV12-4|TRBJ2-7|NA
CASKGRHDHEQYF
TGTGCCAGCAAGGGGAGACACGACCACGAGCAGTACTTC
>NA|TRBV28|TRBJ1-3|NA
CASKQGTAENTIYF
TGTGCCAGCAAGCAAGGGACGGCAGAAAACACCATATATTTT
>NA|TRBV3-1/TRBV3-2|TRBJ1-2|NA
CASSYGIEIYNYGYTF
TGTGCCAGCTCATATGGGATAGAGATATATAACTATGGCTACACCTTC
>NA|TRBV15|TRBJ2-1|TRBD1
CATSREGQGRTNEQFF
TGTGCCACCAGCAGAGAAGGACAGGGAAGAACCAATGAGCAGTTCTTC
>NA|TRBV11-3|TRBJ2-3|NA
CASSLRGPDTQYF
TGTGCCAGCAGCCTCCGGGGCCCAGATACGCAGTATTTT
>NA|TRBV11-2|TRBJ2-5|NA
CASSPPFLGTQYF
TGTGCCAGCAGCCCCCCCTTCTTGGGGACCCAGTACTTC
>NA|TRBV30|TRBJ2-2|NA
CAWTRGEVNTGELFF
TGTGCCTGGACGCGGGGAGAGGTGAACACCGGGGAGCTGTTTTTT
>NA|TRBV5-6|TRBJ1-5|NA
CASSSGPNQPQHF
TGTGCCAGCAGCTCCGGGCCGAATCAGCCCCAGCATTTT
>NA|TRBV20-1|TRBJ2-1|NA
CSASTAGSSYNEQFF
TGCAGTGCTAGTACGGCGGGGAGCTCCTACAATGAGCAGTTCTTC
>NA|TRBV2|TRBJ1-5|TRBD1
CASSVRTGEQPQHF
TGTGCCAGCAGTGTCCGGACAGGGGAACAGCCCCAGCATTTT
>NA|TRBV3-1/TRBV3-2|TRBJ1-2|TRBD1
CASSQGRPGQGNGGYTF
TGTGCCAGCAGCCAAGGAAGGCCGGGACAGGGTAACGGGGGCTACACCTTC
>NA|TRBV7-8|TRBJ2-2|NA
CASSPREGGLNEPSGTGELFF
TGTGCCAGCAGCCCGCGAGAGGGGGGGCTCAACGAACCTTCGGGTACCGGGGAGCTGTTTTTT
>NA|TRBV28|TRBJ2-7|NA
CASSPQNRRGRVEQYF
TGTGCCAGCAGTCCACAAAATCGGCGGGGGCGCGTTGAGCAGTACTTC
>NA|TRBV19|TRBJ1-5|TRBD1
CASSPGQGPINQPQHF
TGTGCCAGTAGTCCAGGACAGGGCCCCATTAATCAGCCCCAGCATTTT
>once|TRBV5-1|TRBJ2-7|TRBD1
CASSLGAGGSVYEQYF
TGCGCCAGCAGCTTGGGCGCAGGGGGCAGCGTCTACGAGCAGTACTTC
>NA|TRBV2|TRBJ2-1|TRBD2
CASRAHGAGGMNEQFF
TGTGCCAGCAGAGCCCACGGGGCGGGGGGGATGAATGAGCAGTTCTTC
>NA|TRBV19|TRBJ1-5|NA
CASSWASKGNQPQHF
TGTGCCAGTAGTTGGGCATCGAAAGGGAATCAGCCCCAGCATTTT
>NA|TRBV20-1|TRBJ2-1|NA
CSGSAGNEQFF
TGCAGCGGTTCAGCGGGCAATGAGCAGTTCTTC
>once|TRBV3-1/TRBV3-2|TRBJ1-5|NA
CASSQDTGIHQPQHF
TGTGCCAGCAGCCAAGATACCGGGATCCATCAGCCCCAGCATTTT
>NA|TRBV5-1|TRBJ1-1|NA
CASSGNRVPNTEAFF
TGCGCCAGCAGCGGAAACAGGGTCCCGAACACTGAAGCTTTCTTT
>NA|TRBV24-1|TRBJ2-2|NA
CATSITGITGELFF
TGTGCCACCAGCATAACAGGGATAACCGGGGAGCTGTTTTTT
>NA|TRBV19|TRBJ1-5|TRBD1
CASQDRQGPKPQHF
TGTGCCAGCCAAGATCGACAGGGCCCGAAGCCCCAGCATTTT